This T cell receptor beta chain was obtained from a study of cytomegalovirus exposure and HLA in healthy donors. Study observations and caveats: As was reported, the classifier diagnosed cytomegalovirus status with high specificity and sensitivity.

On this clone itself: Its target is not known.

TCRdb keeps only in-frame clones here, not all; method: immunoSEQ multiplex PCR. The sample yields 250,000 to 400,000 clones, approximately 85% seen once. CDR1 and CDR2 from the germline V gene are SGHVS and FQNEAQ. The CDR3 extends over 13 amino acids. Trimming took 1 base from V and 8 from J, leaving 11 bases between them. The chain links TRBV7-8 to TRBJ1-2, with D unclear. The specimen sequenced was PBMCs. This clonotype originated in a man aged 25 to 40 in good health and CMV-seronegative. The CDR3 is CASSLERGWGYTF. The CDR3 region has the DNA TGTGCCAGCAGCTTAGAGCGTGGTTGGGGCTACACCTTC.